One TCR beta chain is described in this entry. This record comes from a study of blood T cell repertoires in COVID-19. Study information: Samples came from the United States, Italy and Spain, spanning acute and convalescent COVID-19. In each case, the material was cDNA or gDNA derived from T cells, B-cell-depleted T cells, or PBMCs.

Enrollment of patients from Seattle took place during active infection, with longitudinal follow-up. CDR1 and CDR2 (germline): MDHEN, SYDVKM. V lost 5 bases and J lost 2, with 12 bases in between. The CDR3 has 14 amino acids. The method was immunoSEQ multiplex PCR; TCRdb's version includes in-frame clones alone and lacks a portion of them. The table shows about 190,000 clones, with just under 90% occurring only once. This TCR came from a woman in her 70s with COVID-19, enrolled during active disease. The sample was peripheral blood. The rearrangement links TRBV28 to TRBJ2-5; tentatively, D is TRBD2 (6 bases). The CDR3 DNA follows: TGTGCCAGCAGTACCCGACTAGAGCAAGAGACCCAGTACTTC. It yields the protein CASSTRLEQETQYF.